These 19 T cell receptor beta chains originate from one sample sequenced in a study of T cell repertoires in cytomegalovirus infection. TCRdb re-derived calls from the reads in MiXCR, one entry per CDR3 protein. The sample lists some 450,000 distinct CDR3 sequences; approximately 31% were seen once. The sample comprised PBMCs. These receptor sequences come from a human donor in good health (CMV status not recorded). Some clones in this sample may be carry-over from other donors' samples.

The genes are TRBV19 and TRBJ2-1; D gene ambiguous. The germline V gene encodes CDR1 LNHDA and CDR2 SQIVND (reference sequence). This CDR3 is 11 amino acids long. Trimming took off 8 bases at V and 4 bases at J, with 6 bases between the two ends. The CDR3 DNA reads TGTGCCAGTTACAATTACAATGAGCAGTTCTTC. This translates into CASYNYNEQFF.

The genes are TRBV19 and TRBJ2-2, with 13 bases matching TRBD2. J was trimmed by 7 bases and V by 3 bases; bases with no gene match: 8. The germline V gene encodes CDR1 LNHDA and CDR2 SQIVND (reference sequence). The CDR3 is made up of 17 amino acids. The CDR3 loop reads CASSISGTSGVGGELFF. The CDR3 DNA reads TGTGCCAGTAGTATCAGCGGGACTAGCGGGGTCGGCGGGGAGCTGTTTTTT. The entire variable domain, with the rest obtained from reference TRBV19 and TRBJ2-2, is as follows: DGGITQSPKYLFRKEGQNVTLSCEQNLNHDAMYWYRQDPGQGLRLIYYSQIVNDFQKGDIAEGYSVSREKKESFPLTVTSAQKNPTAFYLCASSISGTSGVGGELFFGEGSRLTVL.

The chain has TRBV29-1 and TRBJ2-7; D may be TRBD1 (6 bases). CDR1 and CDR2 from the germline V gene are SQVTM and ANQGSEA. The V end was cut by 3 bases, the J end by 4 bases, with 7 bases between. The CDR3 loop spans 11 amino acids. CDR3 residues: CSVDRGYEQYF. The CDR3 DNA reads as TGCAGCGTTGACAGGGGATACGAGCAGTACTTC.

A remark on this clonotype: The junction shows a germline mismatch at one end, possibly a read error. The gene calls are TRBV7-2 and TRBJ2-3; the D is unclear. This CDR3 is built from 13 residues. Germline CDR1 reads SGHTA; CDR2 reads FQGNSA. CDR3 DNA: TGTGCCCGCAGCTTATTAGAGGAAGATACGCAGTATTTT. Its translation: CARSLLEEDTQYF. Supplemented by reference TRBV7-2 and TRBJ2-3, the full variable domain reads GAGVSQSPSNKVTEKGKDVELRCDPISGHTALYWYRQSLGQGLEFLIYFQGNSAPDKSGLPSDRFSAERTGGSVSTLTIQRTQQEDSAVYLCARSLLEEDTQYFGPGTRLTVL.

The chain combines TRBV6-2 or TRBV6-3 with TRBJ2-7, with 9 bases matching TRBD2. Germline assignment: CDR1 MNHEY and CDR2 SVGEGT. The CDR3 runs to 15 residues. Germline trimming cut 2 bases from V and 6 bases from J; bases unmatched to any gene: 8. The DNA of the CDR3 is TGTGCCAGCAGTTACCAAGGGACTAGCCCCGGCGAGCAGTACTTC. Translating gives CASSYQGTSPGEQYF.

V is TRBV4-1 and J is TRBJ2-5; 8 bases line up with TRBD2. Trimming removed 3 bases from V and 4 bases from J; junction bases left unmatched: 10. The CDR3 covers 16 residues. Germline V gene data show CDR1 as MGHRA and CDR2 as YSYEKL. The chain's CDR3 is CASSQITRGGLETQYF. The CDR3 nucleotides are TGCGCCAGCAGCCAGATTACCCGCGGGGGGTTAGAGACCCAGTACTTC.

The table lists this clonotype with many counts. The rearrangement uses TRBV7-9 and TRBJ2-3, with D tentatively TRBD2 (6 bases). The V and J ends lost 7 bases and 4 bases respectively, with 18 bases between them. The germline CDR1 and CDR2 sequences are SEHNR and FQNEAQ (reference sequence). The CDR3 has 15 amino acids. The CDR3 protein is CASNLKAGKADTQYF. Here the CDR3 DNA reads TGTGCCAGCAACCTTAAGGCGGGGAAGGCAGATACGCAGTATTTT.

The gene calls are TRBV7-2 and TRBJ2-3; the match to TRBD2 covers 8 bases. Germline V CDR1 and CDR2: SGHTA, FQGNSA. J lost 1 base, V lost 0 bases, and 3 bases had no gene match. The CDR3 consists of 16 residues. CDR3 sequence (DNA): TGTGCCAGCAGCTTAGCCGGGACTAGAGGCACAGATACGCAGTATTTT. Protein product: CASSLAGTRGTDTQYF.

This rearrangement joins TRBV13 to TRBJ1-5; no firm D call. Germline-derived CDR1 and CDR2 are PRHDT and FYEKMQ (reference sequence). Trimming removed 0 bases from V and 1 base from J, with 7 bases in between. This CDR3 region has 15 residues. The DNA of the CDR3 is TGTGCCAGCAGCTTAGGGACTCTAAGCAATCAGCCCCAGCATTTT. Translating it yields CASSLGTLSNQPQHF.

The chain combines TRBV4-1 with TRBJ2-3, with 9 bases that match TRBD2. The CDR3 runs 17 residues. V was pared by 3 bases and J by 3 bases, with 10 bases of the junction left unmatched. Germline CDR1 is MGHRA and CDR2 is YSYEKL. The CDR3 DNA sequence: TGCGCCAGCAGCCATCCGACTGTTAGCGGGGGAACAGATACGCAGTATTTT. Residues: CASSHPTVSGGTDTQYF.

This chain links TRBV14 with TRBJ1-6, with D perhaps matching TRBD1 (5 bases). From germline, CDR1 is SGHDN and CDR2 FVKESK. V shed 1 base and J shed 0 bases, with 16 bases lying between them. The CDR3 extends over 19 amino acids. CDR3: CASSQGRQYPSSYNSPLHF. The CDR3, as DNA: TGTGCCAGCAGCCAAGGGCGACAGTACCCGAGCTCCTATAATTCACCCCTCCACTTT. Full variable domain (outside the CDR3, taken from reference TRBV14 and TRBJ1-6): EAGVTQFPSHSVIEKGQTVTLRCDPISGHDNLYWYRRVMGKEIKFLLHFVKESKQDESGMPNNRFLAERTGGTYSTLKVQPAELEDSGVYFCASSQGRQYPSSYNSPLHFGNGTRLTVT.

This clonotype was picked up many times. The chain joins TRBV19 to TRBJ1-6; 9 bases match TRBD1. The ends lost 6 bases at V and 7 bases at J; junction bases unmatched: 7. CDR3 size: 15 residues. Germline assignment: CDR1 LNHDA and CDR2 SQIVND (reference sequence). CDR3 protein: CASRRDRALNSPLHF. The CDR3 DNA is TGTGCCAGTAGGCGGGACAGGGCACTGAATTCACCCCTCCACTTT. The whole variable domain, remainder taken from reference TRBV19 and TRBJ1-6, is DGGITQSPKYLFRKEGQNVTLSCEQNLNHDAMYWYRQDPGQGLRLIYYSQIVNDFQKGDIAEGYSVSREKKESFPLTVTSAQKNPTAFYLCASRRDRALNSPLHFGNGTRLTVT.

To note about this clonotype: Just one base apart from a much larger clone, this may be a read error. The J gene is TRBJ2-5, the V gene TRBV7-2; no definite D call. The ends were cut back, 6 bases at V and 5 bases at J, with 7 bases in the middle. Looked up from germline, CDR1 is SGHTA and CDR2 is FQGNSA. The CDR3 covers 11 residues. CDR3 sequence: CASRKLETQYF. CDR3 in DNA: TGTGCCAGCAGAAAGCTGGAGACCCAGTACTTC.

This clonotype has at least ten counts. The V call is TRBV28, the J call TRBJ1-1; weak D call: TRBD1 (6 bases). Germline CDR1 is MDHEN and CDR2 is SYDVKM. This CDR3 region has 16 residues. V was clipped by 5 bases and J by 1 base, with 17 bases between them. As DNA, the CDR3 is TGTGCCAGCAGTCCCCATACCGGGACAACGAACACTGAAGCTTTCTTT. Its translation: CASSPHTGTTNTEAFF.

The rearrangement uses TRBV18 and TRBJ1-1; 8 bases map to TRBD1. This CDR3 has 14 amino acids. V dropped 8 bases and J dropped 5; count of bases not matched to a gene: 10. CDR1 and CDR2 from the germline V gene are KGHSH and LQKENI. CDR3 residues: CASANYRGGTEAFF. The CDR3 DNA is TGTGCCAGCGCAAACTACAGGGGGGGAACTGAAGCTTTCTTT.

This clonotype was seen just once. The chain links TRBV5-1 to TRBJ1-1; 11 bases map to TRBD1. This CDR3 is built from 14 residues. Trimming cost V 4 bases and J 5 bases; bases outside gene matches: 4. Looked up from germline, CDR1 is SGHRS and CDR2 is YFSETQ. The CDR3 region is CASSTDRGRTEAFF. CDR3 sequence (DNA): TGCGCCAGCAGCACGGACAGGGGGCGAACTGAAGCTTTCTTT.

This clonotype was detected ten times or more. This sequence joins TRBV6-8 and TRBJ2-3; D possibly corresponds to TRBD1 (6 bases). The V end lost 2 bases, the J end lost 2 bases, and 8 bases lay between the germline ends. This CDR3 is built from 14 residues. Germline values: CDR1 MNHGY, CDR2 SAAAGT. The chain's CDR3 is CASSYHRATDTQYF. The CDR3 region has the DNA TGTGCCAGCAGTTACCACAGGGCCACAGATACGCAGTATTTT.

The sample holds a few counts of this clonotype. The chain joins TRBV2 to TRBJ2-4; 9 positions agree with TRBD1. The CDR3 contains 15 residues. V lost 6 bases and J lost 10; bases outside the gene matches: 13. Germline loops: CDR1 SNHLY, CDR2 FYNNEI. CDR3 in amino acids: CASRDGQGSVGIQYF. The CDR3, as DNA: TGTGCCAGCAGAGACGGACAGGGGTCGGTTGGTATTCAGTACTTC.

This chain links TRBV12-3 or TRBV12-4 with TRBJ2-3, with D tentatively TRBD2 (7 bases). The CDR3 extends over 16 amino acids. V was shortened by 1 base and J by 5 bases, with 16 bases between the two germline ends. CDR3 region: CASSLGGGPPGDTQYF. The CDR3 DNA is TGTGCCAGCAGTTTAGGGGGGGGCCCCCCAGGAGATACGCAGTATTTT.